This TCR beta chain was sequenced in a study of blood T cell repertoires in COVID-19 (dated by TCRdb to about 2020). About the study as a whole: Samples from collaborators originated in the United States, Italy and Spain and spanned both the acute and convalescent phases of COVID-19. Subjects who had been exposed to COVID-19, were actively infected with it, or had recovered from it provided the deeply sampled blood TCRbeta repertoires that made up the dataset. The samples were drawn from two sources: the first 160 participants of the ongoing ImmuneRACE study, and 1,000 to 1,500 subjects contributed by 6 global collaborators. A freely available public database, intended as a resource for researchers studying the immune response to SARS-CoV-2, is where the repertoires were released. HLA class I and class II types, where available, came from metadata supplied by the sample provider rather than from assay-based typing. The material from the prospective study consisted of cDNA or gDNA derived from T cells, B-cell-depleted T cells, or PBMCs. Sample metadata almost always included a de-identified subject ID, COVID-19 status, age in years and sex. Here is what the overall study found, with its caveats: The quantity of clinical and demographic metadata differed by source and by participant and was supplied without curation.

The junction shows trimming of 5 bases on V and 0 bases on J, plus 7 bases between the germline ends. The CDR3 starts with the cysteine, ends with the phenylalanine, and has 13 residues. CDR3 DNA only is kept here, 39 bases in frame from base 1. For CDR1 and CDR2, the germline V gene lists SGHTA and FQGNSA. In the prospective study, participants were 18 to 89 years old, resided in fewer than 25 geographic areas of the United States, and were enrolled through a virtual design. To assign participants to cohorts, the prospective study relied on clinical history that participants themselves reported in a screening survey and a study questionnaire. For ImmuneRACE Cohort 3, a participant was defined as recovered based on two consecutive negative NP/OP PCR tests, clearance by a healthcare professional, or resolution of symptoms. In the prospective study, whole blood, serum and a nasopharyngeal or oropharyngeal swab were collected from each participant by mobile phlebotomists. Participants in the prospective study had the option to provide additional blood draws and questionnaires over a roughly 2-month period. Blood samples from the prospective study were shipped frozen or at room temperature prior to DNA extraction.

The immunoSEQ Assay, a bias-controlled multiplex PCR, was used to amplify TCRbeta CDR3 regions from genomic DNA. Per the authors' processing: Within the assay, amplification of reference gene primers was used to estimate how many nucleated cells each sample contained. Sequence reads were collapsed and filtered to measure the absolute abundance of every unique TCRbeta CDR3 rearrangement. For each sample, productive Simpson clonality was calculated by taking the square root of Simpson's diversity index across productive rearrangements. TCRdb limited this immuneACCESS table to in-frame rearrangements with V and J called. A share of clones is missing; checked studies link under half to unresolved V genes, and the rest is unexplained. Clone size and the V and J calls come from that table; the DNA yielded D and trimming. The sample yields under 350,000 clones; approximately 89% were counted once. The ten largest clones add up to about 2.7% of the sample.

To note about this clone: The specificity of this receptor is unknown. No clone much larger than this one lies a single base away; base qualities are absent.

The chain couples TRBV7-2 to TRBJ1-1, with no confidently assigned D gene. Sequenced sample: PBMCs or T cells enriched from blood (not recorded which). The TCR sequence derives from a woman aged 18-29 years who had recovered from COVID-19. This receptor has the CDR3 CASSRTLNTEAFF. The bases are TGTGCCAGCAGCCGGACTTTGAACACTGAAGCTTTCTTT. With the rest looked up from the reference TRBV7-2 and TRBJ1-1 genes rather than sequenced, the full variable domain is GAGVSQSPSNKVTEKGKDVELRCDPISGHTALYWYRQSLGQGLEFLIYFQGNSAPDKSGLPSDRFSAERTGGSVSTLTIQRTQQEDSAVYLCASSRTLNTEAFFGQGTRLTVV.